This T cell receptor beta chain was identified during a study of cytomegalovirus exposure and HLA in healthy donors. Looked up from germline, CDR1 is LNHDA and CDR2 is SQIVND (reference sequence). This CDR3 is 16 amino acids long. J gave up 3 bases and V 5 bases, and 7 bases lay outside the gene matches. The PCR employed 60 Vbeta primers together with 13 Jbeta primers. Sequenced by immunoSEQ multiplex PCR; TCRdb stores in-frame clones only, minus some. The data hold about 140,000 clones, with more than 75% observed a single time. This sequence was found in a woman between 35 and 50 years old in good health and CMV-seronegative. What was sequenced was PBMCs. V and J are TRBV19 and TRBJ2-3, with TRBD2 identical over 11 bases. The CDR3 region is CASSPQLAGETDTQYF. The CDR3 DNA sequence: TGTGCCAGTAGTCCACAACTAGCGGGGGAAACAGATACGCAGTATTTT.